This T cell receptor beta chain is drawn from a study of blood T cell repertoires in COVID-19. Study as a whole: Whether acute or convalescent, the COVID-19 samples came from the United States, Italy and Spain. Nucleic acid was either cDNA or gDNA, and it came from T cells, B-cell-depleted T cells, or PBMCs.

The V end lost 1 base, the J end lost 4 bases, and 11 bases lay between the germline ends. The CDR3 is 14 residues long. Germline values: CDR1 SGHDT, CDR2 YYEEEE. Original handling: Amplified reference gene primers provided the basis for estimating nucleated cell counts. The assay was immunoSEQ multiplex PCR, and TCRdb's table has in-frame clones only and misses some. D and trimming come from the DNA, and the V and J calls and clone size come from that table. This table holds some 67,000 clones, approximately 90% found once. The V gene is TRBV5-6, the J gene TRBJ1-1, with a tentative D call TRBD1 (5 bases). This TCR was sampled from a woman in her late teens or twenties with acute or convalescent COVID-19. Sequencing input: peripheral blood. The CDR3 is CASSLMAGITEAFF. The CDR3 bases are TGTGCCAGCAGCTTGATGGCAGGGATCACTGAAGCTTTCTTT.